This T cell receptor (beta chain) was documented in a study of PD-1 blockade in classical Hodgkin lymphoma. This table comes from immunoSEQ multiplex PCR, and its TCRdb copy is limited to in-frame clones, with some not included. The table has tens of thousands of clones, roughly 75% seen once. This clone qualifies as medium-sized. The CDR3 length is 15 residues. The V end was cut by 7 bases, the J end by 8 bases, with 20 bases between. The V gene's germline CDR1 is SGHVS and CDR2 FNYEAQ. Each patient relapsed following autologous stem cell transplantation, and prior brentuximab vedotin exposure differed.

The sample in question was peripheral blood mononuclear cells (PBMCs), obtained before the second cycle of nivolumab. The V gene is TRBV7-6, the J gene TRBJ1-4; D remains unclear. The sequence was obtained from a human donor with classical Hodgkin lymphoma. The CDR3 loop is CASTTNGLAGEKLFF. The DNA of the CDR3 is TGTGCCAGCACCACTAACGGTTTAGCGGGGGAAAAACTGTTTTTT.